The sequence of this T cell receptor beta chain was determined in a study of spatial heterogeneity in lung cancer. The overall study: Averaged across combinations, each unique TCR and UMI pairing appeared more than ten times in raw reads, which were uncorrected. Study results and caveats: Counts of expanded alpha and beta TCRs within tumors tracked the tumor nonsynonymous mutation count.

In germline, CDR1 is SNHLY, CDR2 FYNNEI. The CDR3 consists of 13 residues. V dropped 5 bases and J dropped 0 bases, with 8 bases sitting between them. The library protocol tagged each TCR cDNA with a unique molecular identifier. Using its own MiXCR run on the 5' RACE reads, TCRdb lists one record per CDR3 protein. The sample includes roughly 680 distinct CDR3 sequences, 10% to 12% seen only once; the top ten take roughly 24%. The time point is: sample taken at primary tumor resection. This clonotype is medium-sized within its sample. The antigen is not known. This beta chain is a stray sequence in a library constructed for alpha chains; its clone size is not meaningful.

The chain recombines TRBV2 with TRBJ2-7, with unresolved D. The sequence was obtained from a female donor with early-stage non-small cell lung cancer. Specimen: lung tumor tissue, collected at surgery. This CDR3 is CASSPGDSYEQYF. The CDR3 coding sequence is TGTGCCAGCAGTCCTGGGGACTCCTACGAGCAGTACTTC.